These 16 T cell receptor beta chains came from one sample sequenced in a study of Ad26.COV2.S vaccination and SARS-CoV-2 variants. Generated by immunoSEQ multiplex PCR, the TCRdb table keeps only in-frame clones and is missing some. The sample lists 330,000 or so clones; about nine tenths were seen once. Sample treatment: roughly 19 received Ad26.COV2.S at low or high dose, single or two shots; roughly 5 received placebo; per-sample allocation not given. The investigators took samples on day 63 after the first vaccine or placebo injection. The input for sequencing was peripheral blood, taken in a trial of Ad26.COV2.S vaccine versus placebo. The receptor source for this set is a person between 18 and 59 years old who received the Ad26.COV2.S COVID-19 vaccine or a placebo.

The chain joins TRBV6-5 to TRBJ1-1; D may be TRBD1 (5 bases). CDR1 is MNHEY and CDR2 is SVGAGI in the germline V gene. With 6 bases removed from V and 4 bases from J, the gap between germline ends came to 15 bases. This CDR3 contains 14 residues. The CDR3 spells CASSQEGASTEAFF. The CDR3 DNA follows: TGTGCCAGCAGCCAAGAAGGGGCGAGCACTGAAGCTTTCTTT.

J is TRBJ2-1 and V is TRBV11-2, with D perhaps matching TRBD1 or TRBD2 (5 bases each). The germline V gene encodes CDR1 SGHAT and CDR2 FQNNGV. The CDR3 is 14 residues long. V gave up 3 bases and J gave up 5 bases, with 11 bases separating them. The CDR3 coding sequence is TGTGCCAGCAGCTTCTTAAGGGGAGACAATGAGCAGTTCTTC. It is translated as CASSFLRGDNEQFF.

The chain is built from TRBV5-3 and TRBJ2-1; 12 nucleotides match TRBD2. TRBV5-3 belongs to the ORF category, with a function that is uncertain. With 4 bases clipped from V and 6 bases from J, the junction kept 5 bases outside the gene matches. CDR3 length: 15 amino acids. The CDR3 DNA reads TGTGCCAGAAGCCTCCGACTAGCGGGAGCCAATGAGCAGTTCTTC. This codes for CARSLRLAGANEQFF.

The CDR3 nucleotides are TGTGCCAGCTCCCCGACGGGGGTGAGGAACACCGGGGAGCTGTTTTTT. Its protein is CASSPTGVRNTGELFF. The chain links TRBV18 to TRBJ2-2, with D tentatively TRBD2 (6 bases). Germline values: CDR1 KGHSH, CDR2 LQKENI. This CDR3 is 16 amino acids long. Trimming shortened V by 6 bases and J by 1 base, and 15 bases separated the two germline ends.

The rearrangement joins TRBV7-2 to TRBJ2-5; no reliable D call. From germline, CDR1 is SGHTA and CDR2 FQGNSA. The V end was cut by 4 bases, the J end by 1 base, with 7 bases between. The CDR3 totals 13 residues. CDR3 protein: CASSSSIQETQYF. The CDR3 region has the DNA TGTGCCAGCAGCTCCAGTATCCAAGAGACCCAGTACTTC.

The chain has TRBV5-3 and TRBJ2-6; D unclear. TRBV5-3 is an ORF, and what it does is uncertain. CDR3 length: 21 residues. V lost 4 bases and J 0 bases, leaving 26 bases between the germline ends. The CDR3 here is CARSIDTWAWIDNSGANVLTF. In DNA, the CDR3 is TGTGCCAGAAGCATAGATACCTGGGCCTGGATCGATAACTCTGGGGCCAACGTCCTGACTTTC.

The genes are TRBV21-1 and TRBJ1-6; TRBD1 is taken as the D call from the table, unchecked against the DNA. TRBV21-1 is a pseudogene segment. The CDR3 runs 17 residues. The CDR3 bases are TGTGCCAGCCCCGCCAGGGTACGATTACCCTATAATTCACCCCTCCACTTT. It encodes CASPARVRLPYNSPLHF.

The V gene is TRBV15, the J gene TRBJ1-1; D gene uncertain. Germline values: CDR1 LNHNV, CDR2 YYDKDF (reference sequence). The CDR3 loop spans 14 amino acids. V shed 4 bases and J shed 2 bases, with 11 bases lying between them. CDR3 DNA: TGTGCCACCAGCATGGGTCTGCCAAACACTGAAGCTTTCTTT. Protein: CATSMGLPNTEAFF.

The V and J genes are TRBV11-3 and TRBJ2-3, with D possibly TRBD2 on 6 matching bases. Germline lookup yields CDR1 SGHNT and CDR2 YENEEA. The CDR3 contains 17 residues. The V end was cut by 3 bases, the J end by 4 bases, with 20 bases between. In DNA, the CDR3 is TGTGCCAGCAGCTTGTGGGGGGAATCACTGGCGGCAGATACGCAGTATTTT. Protein product: CASSLWGESLAADTQYF.

The CDR3: CASRTRSYREEGYYGYTF. For the CDR3, the DNA is TGTGCCAGCCGCACGCGGAGCTACAGGGAAGAAGGTTACTATGGCTACACCTTC. V and J are TRBV27 and TRBJ1-2; TRBD1 is a possible D gene (6 bases). The CDR3 totals 18 residues. Germline values: CDR1 MNHEY, CDR2 SMNVEV (reference sequence). V lost 8 bases and J 3 bases, leaving 28 bases between the germline ends.

This clone has a single count. J is TRBJ2-7 and V is TRBV5-6; the D is unclear. In germline, CDR1 is SGHDT, CDR2 YYEEEE. Trimming took off 2 bases at V and 5 bases at J, with 17 bases between the two ends. The CDR3 contains 15 residues. The CDR3 region has the DNA TGTGCCAGCAGCTTAGGACCCCTGGATGGGCACGAGCAGTACTTC. Translating it yields CASSLGPLDGHEQYF.

Only a few counts were recorded for this clone. The chain recombines TRBV14 with TRBJ2-1, with D hard to call. CDR1 and CDR2 (germline): SGHDN, FVKESK. This CDR3 comprises 13 residues. V shed 1 base and J shed 9 bases, with 10 bases lying between them. The CDR3 DNA is TGTGCCAGCAGCCAAGCGATCGCGGTTGAGCAGTTCTTC. Encoded protein: CASSQAIAVEQFF. The full variable domain, rest sourced from reference TRBV14 and TRBJ2-1, is EAGVTQFPSHSVIEKGQTVTLRCDPISGHDNLYWYRRVMGKEIKFLLHFVKESKQDESGMPNNRFLAERTGGTYSTLKVQPAELEDSGVYFCASSQAIAVEQFFGPGTRLTVL.

CDR3 region: CASSLNPPGLAGVGISRAPTQYF. Written as DNA, the CDR3 is TGTGCCAGCAGCTTAAATCCCCCGGGACTAGCGGGAGTTGGGATATCTAGAGCACCAACGCAGTATTTT. This chain connects TRBV7-3 to TRBJ2-3, with 14 bases that match TRBD2. The CDR3 extends over 23 amino acids. Germline CDR1 reads SGHTA; CDR2 reads FQGTGA. V shed 1 base and J 9 bases; nucleotides not matched to a gene: 27.

The chain joins TRBV11-2 to TRBJ2-3; D unclear. V lost 7 bases to trimming and J lost 2 bases, with 13 bases between them. The CDR3 contains 14 residues. Germline V gives CDR1 SGHAT, CDR2 FQNNGV. The CDR3 loop is CASTRRYSTDTQYF. CDR3 nucleotides: TGTGCCAGCACCCGCCGGTATTCCACAGATACGCAGTATTTT.

The chain combines TRBV18 with TRBJ1-3, with no clear D. Germline V lookup: CDR1 KGHSH, CDR2 LQKENI. Trimming shortened V by 5 bases and J by 0 bases, and 17 bases separated the two germline ends. The CDR3 is 17 residues long. As DNA, the CDR3 is TGTGCCAGCTCATACAAAGACACAGATTACTCTGGAAACACCATATATTTT. This gives the protein CASSYKDTDYSGNTIYF.

The rearrangement uses TRBV6-2 or TRBV6-3 and TRBJ1-2, with 7 nucleotides matching TRBD1. Germline V gives CDR1 MNHEY, CDR2 SVGEGT. The CDR3 length is 15 residues. V gave up 0 bases and J gave up 6 bases; unmatched junction bases: 7. CDR3 sequence reads: CASSYSSQGMDGYTF. The CDR3, as DNA: TGTGCCAGCAGTTACTCGTCACAGGGGATGGATGGCTACACCTTC.